What follows describes a single T cell receptor beta chain. It has no known antigen specificity. No much larger clonotype is one base removed from it; base qualities were not supplied. The sample belongs to a study of blood T cell repertoires in COVID-19 (dated by TCRdb to 2020 to 2022). Notes on the research overall: The collaborator samples originated in the United States, Italy and Spain and spanned the acute and convalescent phases of COVID-19. The samples were drawn from two sources: the first 160 participants of the ongoing ImmuneRACE study, and over 1,000 subjects contributed by 6 global collaborators. The dataset comprised deeply sampled blood TCRbeta repertoires from subjects exposed to, actively infected with, or recovered from COVID-19. Where HLA class I and class II types were available, the types were taken from metadata supplied by the sample provider, not from assay-based typing. Sample metadata almost always included a de-identified subject ID, COVID-19 status, age in years and sex. The material from the prospective study consisted of cDNA or gDNA derived from T cells, B-cell-depleted T cells, or PBMCs. The repertoires were released in a freely available public database meant as a resource for research on the immune response to SARS-CoV-2.

Collaborating institutions collected whole blood in K2EDTA tubes following their own protocols. For TCRbeta analysis, collaborators shipped samples in one of three forms: frozen whole blood, isolated PBMCs, or DNA extracted from either of those sample types. V has 6 bases trimmed and J has 5 bases trimmed; junction bases matching no gene number 10. Its CDR3 holds 16 amino acids, cysteine through phenylalanine. Only CDR3 DNA is held: 48 bases, read in frame from base 1. The germline V gene supplies CDR1 KGHSH and CDR2 LQKENI. What the research found in general, with its limitations: How much clinical and demographic metadata was included differed by source and by participant, and the metadata was provided uncurated.

TCRbeta CDR3 regions were amplified from genomic DNA by means of the immunoSEQ Assay, a bias-controlled multiplex PCR. The study's processing was this. Within the assay, amplification of reference gene primers was used to estimate how many nucleated cells each sample contained. Sequence reads were collapsed and filtered to measure the absolute abundance of every unique TCRbeta CDR3 rearrangement. For each sample, productive Simpson clonality was calculated by taking the square root of Simpson's diversity index across productive rearrangements. TCRdb's version of the immuneACCESS table is confined to in-frame rearrangements and falls short of the full clone set. An unresolved V gene accounts for under half of the shortfall where checked; the remainder is of unknown origin. V, J and clone size are those of that table, while D and trimming were read from the DNA. Within this sample are tens of thousands of clones, with about 80% of them counted one time only. Of the sample, over 9.5% is held by the ten largest clones.

The sequence links TRBV18 to TRBJ2-5, and TRBD2 aligns with 12 junction nucleotides. Sequenced input: peripheral blood. The receptor comes from a human donor in a cohort sampled during active COVID-19. The DNA sequence is given as TGTGCCAGCTCCCCCAGACTAGCGGGAGAGGCGGAGACCCAGTACTTC. Its product reads: CASSPRLAGEAETQYF.